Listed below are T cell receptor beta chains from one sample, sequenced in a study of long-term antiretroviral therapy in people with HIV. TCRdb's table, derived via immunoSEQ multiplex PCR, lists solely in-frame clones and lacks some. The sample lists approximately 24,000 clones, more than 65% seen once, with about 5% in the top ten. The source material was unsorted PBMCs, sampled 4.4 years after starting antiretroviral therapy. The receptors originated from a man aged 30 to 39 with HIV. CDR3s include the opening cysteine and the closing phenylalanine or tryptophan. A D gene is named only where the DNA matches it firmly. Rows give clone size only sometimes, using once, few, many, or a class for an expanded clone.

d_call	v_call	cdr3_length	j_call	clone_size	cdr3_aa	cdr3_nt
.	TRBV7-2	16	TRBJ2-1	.	CASSSDPGRFYNEQFF	TGTGCCAGCAGCTCCGACCCGGGACGGTTTTACAATGAGCAGTTCTTC
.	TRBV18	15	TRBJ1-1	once	CASSPAGTENTEAFF	TGTGCCAGCTCACCGGCTGGGACGGAGAACACTGAAGCTTTCTTT
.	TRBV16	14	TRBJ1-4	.	CASSQYSGQKQLFF	TGTGCCAGCAGCCAATATTCTGGGCAAAAGCAACTGTTTTTT
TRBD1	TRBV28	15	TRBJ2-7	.	CASSSRDSKFYEQYF	TGTGCCAGCAGTTCCCGGGACAGCAAGTTCTACGAGCAGTACTTC
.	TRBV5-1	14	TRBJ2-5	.	CAVQGGFLEETQYF	TGCGCCGTACAGGGGGGGTTTTTGGAGGAGACCCAGTACTTC
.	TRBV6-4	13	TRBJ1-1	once	CASSYDLGTEAFF	TGTGCCAGCAGCTATGACTTAGGTACTGAAGCTTTCTTT
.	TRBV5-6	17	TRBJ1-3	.	CASSLGGQASSGNTIYF	TGTGCCAGCAGCTTGGGGGGGCAGGCCTCCTCTGGAAACACCATATATTTT
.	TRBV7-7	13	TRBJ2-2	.	CASSLEGAGELFF	TGTGCTAGCAGCTTAGAAGGGGCCGGGGAGCTGTTTTTT
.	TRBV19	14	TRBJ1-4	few	CASSLPEGPEKLFF	TGTGCCAGTAGCCTACCTGAGGGTCCAGAAAAACTGTTTTTT
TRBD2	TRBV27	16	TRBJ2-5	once	CASRTGLAALRETQYF	TGTGCCAGCAGAACGGGACTAGCCGCTCTAAGGGAGACCCAGTACTTC
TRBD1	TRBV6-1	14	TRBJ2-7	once	CASSAAGGIYEQYF	TGTGCCAGCAGTGCGGCAGGGGGCATCTACGAGCAGTACTTC
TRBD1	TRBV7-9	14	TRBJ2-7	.	CASSLRDRDYEQYF	TGTGCCAGCAGCTTAAGGGACAGGGACTACGAGCAGTACTTC
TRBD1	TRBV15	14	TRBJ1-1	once	CATSQTQGFTEAFF	TGTGCCACCAGCCAAACACAGGGGTTTACTGAAGCTTTCTTT
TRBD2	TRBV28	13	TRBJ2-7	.	CASSPGGTYEQYF	TGTGCCAGCAGCCCGGGGGGGACCTACGAGCAGTACTTC
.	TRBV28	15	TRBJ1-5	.	CASSWQEYSNQPQHF	TGTGCCAGCAGCTGGCAGGAATATAGCAATCAGCCCCAGCATTTT
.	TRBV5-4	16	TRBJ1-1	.	CASSLGQGVANTEAFF	TGTGCCAGCAGCTTGGGCCAGGGAGTCGCTAACACTGAAGCTTTCTTT
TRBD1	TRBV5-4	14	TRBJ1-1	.	CASSGRGLGTEAFF	TGTGCCAGCAGCGGCAGGGGGCTGGGTACTGAAGCTTTCTTT
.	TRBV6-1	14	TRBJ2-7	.	CASSARSGSYEQYF	TGTGCCAGCAGTGCTAGGTCCGGTTCCTACGAGCAGTACTTC
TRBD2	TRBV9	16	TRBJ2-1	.	CASSSEGAGGIDEQFF	TGTGCCAGCAGCTCCGAGGGGGCGGGGGGGATCGATGAGCAGTTCTTC
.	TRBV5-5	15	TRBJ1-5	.	CASSFSGANNQPQHF	TGTGCCAGCAGCTTTTCAGGGGCGAACAATCAGCCCCAGCATTTT
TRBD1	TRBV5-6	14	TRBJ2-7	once	CASSWGQGSYEQYF	TGTGCCAGCAGCTGGGGACAGGGGTCCTACGAGCAGTACTTC
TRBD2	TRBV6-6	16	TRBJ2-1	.	CASSHPRGGRIREQFF	TGTGCCAGCAGTCACCCAAGGGGCGGGAGGATCCGTGAGCAGTTCTTC